These 21 T cell receptor beta chains were all obtained from the same sample, sequenced in a study of Ad26.COV2.S vaccination and SARS-CoV-2 variants. The table came from immunoSEQ multiplex PCR; TCRdb's copy has only in-frame clones and leaves some out. The sample lists about 350,000 clones, 92% occurring once. The specimen was peripheral blood, collected after recovery from COVID-19. These receptors all stem from a human donor who had recovered from COVID-19.

The rearrangement uses TRBV2 and TRBJ2-7; D not resolved. Germline CDR1 SNHLY, CDR2 FYNNEI. The V and J ends lost 6 bases and 1 base respectively, with 16 bases between them. The CDR3 is 15 amino acids. CDR3 in amino acids: CASSDAKGRSYEQYF. The CDR3 coding sequence is TGTGCCAGCAGCGATGCCAAGGGAAGGTCCTACGAGCAGTACTTC.

The V call is TRBV10-3, the J call TRBJ2-5, with 7 bases fitting TRBD1. CDR3 size: 13 residues. CDR1 is ENHRY, CDR2 SYGVKD, per germline. The V and J ends lost 8 bases and 2 bases, in that order; junction bases with no gene match: 5. The CDR3 spells CAISGTVQETQYF. The CDR3 DNA is TGTGCCATCTCCGGGACAGTTCAAGAGACCCAGTACTTC.

This clone showed up just once. The chain recombines TRBV4-3 with TRBJ2-7, with unresolved D. The CDR3 runs 14 residues. Between the trimmed V and J ends, which lost 1 base and 0 bases, there was a span of 7 bases. CDR1 is LGHNA, CDR2 YSLEER, per germline. CDR3 amino acids: CASSQGTASYEQYF. The CDR3 region has the DNA TGCGCCAGCAGCCAAGGGACCGCCTCCTACGAGCAGTACTTC.

In DNA form, the CDR3 reads TGCGCCAGCAGCCAAGACCCAGCGCCTGGAAACACCATATATTTT. This sequence encodes CASSQDPAPGNTIYF. V usage is TRBV4-1 and J usage is TRBJ1-3; no firm D call. Germline V lookup: CDR1 MGHRA, CDR2 YSYEKL. V lost 0 bases and J 2 bases, leaving 8 bases between the germline ends. This CDR3 spans 15 amino acids.

The chain combines TRBV6-6 with TRBJ2-1; D is ambiguous. The V and J ends lost 2 bases and 4 bases respectively, with 12 bases between them. There are 15 residues in the CDR3. Germline V gene sequence: CDR1 MNHNY, CDR2 SVGAGI (reference sequence). For the CDR3, the DNA is TGTGCCAGCAGTTACACCGGGCTCAATTACAATGAGCAGTTCTTC. This translates into CASSYTGLNYNEQFF.

The genes are TRBV2 and TRBJ2-3; TRBD2 aligns across 8 bases. The CDR3 is 15 residues long. The junction had 7 bases not matched to a gene; V was cut back by 4 bases and J by 4 bases. The germline V gene has CDR1 SNHLY and CDR2 FYNNEI. This chain's CDR3 is CASSGTAGGSDTQYF. DNA for the CDR3: TGTGCCAGCAGTGGAACGGCGGGGGGCTCAGATACGCAGTATTTT.

The rearrangement uses TRBV5-1 and TRBJ2-3; D call uncertain. This CDR3 is built from 15 residues. Trimming took 2 bases from V and 4 from J, leaving 14 bases between them. In germline, CDR1 is SGHRS, CDR2 YFSETQ. Here the CDR3 reads CASSLPTVGADTQYF. The CDR3 bases are TGCGCCAGCAGCTTACCTACAGTGGGTGCAGATACGCAGTATTTT.

As to this clone: Other DNA sequences within the sample encode an identical CDR3. The chain links TRBV29-1 to TRBJ2-7; D is ambiguous. This CDR3 is 10 amino acids long. Germline CDR1 SQVTM, CDR2 ANQGSEA. Trimming left V 4 bases short and J 0 bases short, with 1 base between. The CDR3 DNA follows: TGCAGCGTTGGCTCCTACGAGCAGTACTTC. Its protein product is CSVGSYEQYF.

The chain carries TRBV5-1 and TRBJ1-1, with D tentatively TRBD1 (5 bases). The V end was cut by 4 bases, the J end by 3 bases, with 10 bases between. This CDR3 is built from 13 residues. In germline, CDR1 is SGHRS, CDR2 YFSETQ. The CDR3 DNA reads TGCGCCAGCAGCAACGGGGGGGACACTGAAGCTTTCTTT. Protein product: CASSNGGDTEAFF.

The table lists this clone with a count of one. The genes are TRBV4-1 and TRBJ1-4; D remains ambiguous. Between the trimmed V and J ends, which lost 4 bases and 6 bases, there was a span of 18 bases. The CDR3 length is 16 residues. Germline V gene sequence: CDR1 MGHRA, CDR2 YSYEKL. The CDR3 DNA reads as TGCGCCAGCAGCCGGGCCCATGAAACCTGGGATGAAAAACTGTTTTTT. Encoded protein: CASSRAHETWDEKLFF.

The CDR3, as DNA: TGTGCCAGCAGCCGCTGGACAGCCGAGCAGTACTTC. Amino acids: CASSRWTAEQYF. V and J are TRBV12-3 or TRBV12-4 and TRBJ2-7; a possible D gene is TRBD1 (6 bases). CDR3 length: 12 amino acids. Trimming left V 6 bases short and J 6 bases short, with 12 bases between.

The genes are TRBV19 and TRBJ1-2, with TRBD1 matching 7 bases. The CDR3 sequence is 13 residues long. With V trimmed by 1 base and J by 4 bases, 0 bases remained unmatched. From germline, CDR1 is LNHDA and CDR2 SQIVND (reference sequence). The CDR3 protein is CASSIGTGYGYTF. The CDR3 bases are TGTGCCAGTAGTATAGGGACAGGCTATGGCTACACCTTC.

A word on this clone: A read error may produce the germline difference seen at one junction end. The rearrangement joins TRBV7-9 to TRBJ2-7, with D uncertain. The CDR3 runs 8 residues. The germline CDR1 and CDR2 sequences are SEHNR and FQNEAQ (reference sequence). DNA of the CDR3: TGTGCCAGCAGTCCAAGTAACTTC. The encoded protein is CASSPSNF. The whole variable domain, remainder taken from reference TRBV7-9 and TRBJ2-7, is DTGVSQNPRHKITKRGQNVTFRCDPISEHNRLYWYRQTLGQGPEFLTYFQNEAQLEKSRLLSDRFSAERPKGSFSTLEIQRTEQGDSAMYLCASSPSNFGPGTRLTVT.

The table lists this clone with a few counts. The chain carries TRBV6-1 and TRBJ1-1, with D perhaps matching TRBD1 (5 bases). Germline V CDR1 and CDR2: MNHNS, SASEGT. The CDR3 consists of 13 residues. The V end lost 2 bases, the J end lost 5 bases, and 9 bases lay between the germline ends. The CDR3 loop is CASSERWGTEAFF. In DNA form, the CDR3 reads TGTGCCAGCAGTGAACGGTGGGGGACTGAAGCTTTCTTT.

The chain couples TRBV27 to TRBJ1-4; a possible D gene is TRBD1 (5 bases). The CDR3 spans 13 residues. CDR1 and CDR2 from the germline V gene are MNHEY and SMNVEV (reference sequence). Trimming removed 3 bases at V and 6 bases at J, with 8 bases between. The CDR3 spells CASSFREDEKLFF. The CDR3 coding sequence is TGTGCCAGCAGTTTCAGGGAGGATGAAAAACTGTTTTTT.

The chain links TRBV27 to TRBJ2-2, with a weak D call TRBD1 (5 bases). Trimming shortened V by 3 bases and J by 3 bases, and 14 bases separated the two germline ends. The germline V gene encodes CDR1 MNHEY and CDR2 SMNVEV (reference sequence). The CDR3 totals 16 residues. The CDR3 nucleotides are TGTGCCAGCAGTTTTACAGGAGTGGGCTACACCGGGGAGCTGTTTTTT. Protein: CASSFTGVGYTGELFF.

V gene TRBV21-1 combines with J gene TRBJ2-1; the table's D call, TRBD2, has no DNA check behind it. TRBV21-1 is tagged as a pseudogene. This CDR3 spans 15 amino acids. The DNA of the CDR3 is TGTGCCAGACTAGATACGAAGAAGGGCTACAATGAGCAGTTCTTC. This codes for CARLDTKKGYNEQFF.

This chain connects TRBV7-9 to TRBJ1-2; D gene unclear. The V end was cut by 1 base, the J end by 11 bases, with 14 bases between. This CDR3 comprises 13 residues. Germline values: CDR1 SEHNR, CDR2 FQNEAQ (reference sequence). The CDR3 region has the DNA TGTGCCAGCAGCTTAGTTGGAAGTCTAGATTACACCTTC. It specifies CASSLVGSLDYTF.

The rearrangement links TRBV19 to TRBJ2-4, with 7 bases that match TRBD1. Germline V gene data show CDR1 as LNHDA and CDR2 as SQIVND (reference sequence). The V and J ends lost 1 base and 11 bases, in that order; junction bases with no gene match: 14. The CDR3 is 16 amino acids. The CDR3 coding sequence is TGTGCCAGTAGTATAGCTACACAGGGGCATAGGTCGGTTCAGTACTTC. Translation: CASSIATQGHRSVQYF.

To note about this clone: The sample has other DNA sequences that encode this CDR3 too. CDR3 nucleotides: TGTGCCAGCAGCGTAGGAGGGACCGGGGAGCTGTTTTTT. Translation: CASSVGGTGELFF. This rearrangement joins TRBV9 to TRBJ2-2; tentatively, D is TRBD2 (5 bases). Looked up from germline, CDR1 is SGDLS and CDR2 is YYNGEE. This CDR3 has 13 residues. V was clipped by 0 bases and J by 5 bases, with 5 bases between them. The full variable domain, its missing parts supplied by reference TRBV9 and TRBJ2-2, is DSGVTQTPKHLITATGQRVTLRCSPRSGDLSVYWYQQSLDQGLQFLIQYYNGEERAKGNILERFSAQQFPDLHSELNLSSLELGDSALYFCASSVGGTGELFFGEGSRLTVL.

The V gene is TRBV6-5, the J gene TRBJ2-3; no reliable D call. CDR1 is MNHEY and CDR2 is SVGAGI in the germline V gene. This CDR3 has 12 amino acids. The germline V and J ends were trimmed by 7 bases and 8 bases, with 13 bases remaining between them. The CDR3 DNA is TGTGCCAGCATCACGGACGGCTTTACGCAGTATTTT. Its protein product is CASITDGFTQYF.